The 27 T cell receptor beta chains given below trace back to one sample, sequenced in a study of blood T cell repertoires in COVID-19. Generated by immunoSEQ multiplex PCR, the TCRdb table keeps only in-frame clones and is missing some. The data show 100,000 to 150,000 clones, about 86% seen once. Sequencing was done on a sample of peripheral blood. The source is a woman in her 50s with acute or convalescent COVID-19.

The V call is TRBV28, the J call TRBJ1-2, with D perhaps TRBD1 (6 bases). V lost 4 bases and J lost 4, with 16 bases in between. The CDR3 totals 15 residues. Germline V gene sequence: CDR1 MDHEN, CDR2 SYDVKM. Written as DNA, the CDR3 is TGTGCCAGCAGTTCACCAAGTAGGGGGGGCTATGGCTACACCTTC. This translates into CASSSPSRGGYGYTF.

This chain joins TRBV7-9 and TRBJ1-2, with TRBD1 matching 7 bases. J lost 6 bases, V lost 1 base, and 5 bases had no gene match. This CDR3 contains 14 residues. Germline CDR1 is SEHNR and CDR2 is FQNEAQ (reference sequence). CDR3 region: CASSLEGGTDGYTF. DNA for the CDR3: TGTGCCAGCAGCTTAGAGGGTGGGACAGATGGCTACACCTTC.

The chain combines TRBV6-5 with TRBJ2-7; no reliable D call. This CDR3 is built from 11 residues. With 5 bases removed from V and 3 bases from J, the gap between germline ends came to 5 bases. From germline, CDR1 is MNHEY and CDR2 SVGAGI. The CDR3 protein is CASSTYYEQYF. In nucleotides, the CDR3 is TGTGCCAGCAGTACCTACTACGAGCAGTACTTC.

The rearrangement links TRBV7-2 to TRBJ1-5; no clear D. CDR3 size: 12 residues. CDR1 and CDR2 from the germline V gene are SGHTA and FQGNSA. The V end was cut by 5 bases, the J end by 7 bases, with 9 bases between. CDR3 nucleotides: TGTGCCAGCAGCCCGTCAGGCCAGCCCCAGCATTTT. Translating it yields CASSPSGQPQHF.

The V and J genes are TRBV9 and TRBJ1-5; a weak D match, TRBD1 (6 bases). V lost 6 bases and J lost 2, with 15 bases in between. The germline V gene encodes CDR1 SGDLS and CDR2 YYNGEE. The CDR3 covers 15 residues. The CDR3 sequence: CASNHREGGNQPQHF. In DNA form, the CDR3 reads TGTGCCAGCAACCACAGGGAGGGAGGCAATCAGCCCCAGCATTTT.

The V call is TRBV6-1, the J call TRBJ2-2; 9 bases line up with TRBD2. V trimming: 0 bases; J trimming: 6 bases; junction bases outside the gene matches: 5. The CDR3 is 16 amino acids. CDR1 is MNHNS and CDR2 is SASEGT in the germline V gene. In DNA form, the CDR3 reads TGTGCCAGCAGTGAAGCCGGCGGGGGGGAAGCCGGGGAGCTGTTTTTT. Encoded protein: CASSEAGGGEAGELFF.

This sequence joins TRBV18 and TRBJ2-6; TRBD1 matches 10 bases. Losses at the gene ends were 1 base for V and 1 base for J; bases not matched to a gene: 7. The CDR3 length is 19 residues. CDR1 and CDR2 from the germline V gene are KGHSH and LQKENI. The CDR3 sequence is CASSPRRPGQGSGANVLTF. The CDR3 DNA follows: TGTGCCAGCTCACCACGAAGACCGGGACAGGGGTCTGGGGCCAACGTCCTGACTTTC.

The J gene is TRBJ2-3, the V gene TRBV6-6; unclear D gene. The CDR3 runs to 16 residues. With 4 bases removed from V and 0 bases from J, the gap between germline ends came to 14 bases. Looked up from germline, CDR1 is MNHNY and CDR2 is SVGAGI (reference sequence). CDR3 in amino acids: CASSSPLQRSTDTQYF. Written as DNA, the CDR3 is TGTGCCAGCAGTTCCCCCCTCCAGCGAAGCACAGATACGCAGTATTTT.

The V gene is TRBV28, the J gene TRBJ1-2, with a possible D match to TRBD1 (5 bases). The CDR3 totals 12 residues. V lost 9 bases, J lost 1 base, and 9 bases lay in between. In germline, CDR1 is MDHEN, CDR2 SYDVKM. The CDR3 DNA follows: TGTGCCAGTGGGGCTGGTAACTATGGCTACACCTTC. Its protein is CASGAGNYGYTF.

The chain has TRBV19 and TRBJ1-1; 7 bases line up with TRBD1. The CDR3 totals 15 residues. Germline CDR1 is LNHDA and CDR2 is SQIVND (reference sequence). Losses at the gene ends were 5 bases for V and 2 bases for J; bases not matched to a gene: 8. CDR3 loop: CASSPRTGANTEAFF. The CDR3 DNA reads as TGTGCCAGTAGTCCTAGGACAGGTGCCAACACTGAAGCTTTCTTT.

V usage is TRBV1 and J usage is TRBJ1-5; TRBD1, as called in the table, went unchecked against the DNA. TRBV1 has pseudogene status. The CDR3 contains 13 residues. The DNA of the CDR3 is TGCACCAGCACACAGGGTAGCAATCAGCCCCAGCATTTT. It codes for CTSTQGSNQPQHF.

This chain connects TRBV10-3 to TRBJ2-6, with TRBD1 matching 11 bases. The germline gives CDR1 ENHRY, CDR2 SYGVKD. The ends lost 2 bases at V and 3 bases at J; junction bases unmatched: 3. The CDR3 is 17 amino acids. In nucleotides, the CDR3 is TGTGCCATCAGTGAGGGACAGGGGGCTGGTGGGGCCAACGTCCTGACTTTC. Encoded protein: CAISEGQGAGGANVLTF.

This chain uses TRBV27 with TRBJ1-1; unclear D gene. The germline V gene has CDR1 MNHEY and CDR2 SMNVEV (reference sequence). With 2 bases removed from V and 1 base from J, the gap between germline ends came to 5 bases. CDR3 length: 13 residues. CDR3 in amino acids: CASSLLWNTEAFF. In DNA form, the CDR3 reads TGTGCCAGCAGTTTACTGTGGAACACTGAAGCTTTCTTT.

V and J are TRBV7-9 and TRBJ1-5, with D possibly matching TRBD1 (6 bases). Germline values: CDR1 SEHNR, CDR2 FQNEAQ (reference sequence). The CDR3 sequence is 18 residues long. V was shortened by 5 bases and J by 0 bases, with 20 bases between the two germline ends. The CDR3 loop reads CASSPQPFGQNSNQPQHF. CDR3 DNA sequence: TGTGCCAGCAGCCCCCAACCCTTTGGACAGAATAGCAATCAGCCCCAGCATTTT.

V is TRBV11-3 and J is TRBJ1-3; 9 bases map to TRBD1. This CDR3 comprises 15 residues. The germline V gene has CDR1 SGHNT and CDR2 YENEEA. The J segment lost 2 bases and the V segment lost 5 bases, leaving 4 bases of the junction unmatched. CDR3 residues: CASSPGQGPGNTIYF. In nucleotides, the CDR3 is TGTGCCAGCAGCCCGGGACAGGGTCCTGGAAACACCATATATTTT.

V usage is TRBV11-2 and J usage is TRBJ2-3; weak D call: TRBD1 (5 bases). The CDR3 totals 16 residues. V was shortened by 0 bases and J by 2 bases, with 12 bases between the two germline ends. In germline, CDR1 is SGHAT, CDR2 FQNNGV. As DNA, the CDR3 is TGTGCCAGCAGCTTAGATCAGAGACAGTTCACAGATACGCAGTATTTT. It is translated as CASSLDQRQFTDTQYF. The full variable domain, rest sourced from reference TRBV11-2 and TRBJ2-3, is EAGVAQSPRYKIIEKRQSVAFWCNPISGHATLYWYQQILGQGPKLLIQFQNNGVVDDSQLPKDRFSAERLKGVDSTLKIQPAKLEDSAVYLCASSLDQRQFTDTQYFGPGTRLTVL.

CDR3 nucleotide sequence: TGCGCCAGCAGCCGAGGAGACAGGGACTTCTATGGCTACACCTTC. Amino acid sequence: CASSRGDRDFYGYTF. This sequence joins TRBV5-1 and TRBJ1-2; 7 nucleotides align to TRBD1. The CDR3 has 15 amino acids. Unmatched junction bases numbered 10, after V lost 4 bases and J lost 4 bases. In germline, CDR1 is SGHRS, CDR2 YFSETQ.

J is TRBJ1-1 and V is TRBV7-2; 7 bases line up with TRBD1. The V segment lost 1 base and the J segment 5 bases; nucleotides outside the gene matches: 10. Germline V gene data show CDR1 as SGHTA and CDR2 as FQGNSA. The CDR3 spans 16 residues. The DNA for the CDR3 is TGTGCCAGCAGCTTAGTGGGAACAGGGGCTGGGACTGAAGCTTTCTTT. This codes for CASSLVGTGAGTEAFF.

V gene TRBV7-8 combines with J gene TRBJ2-3, with 10 nucleotides matching TRBD2. The J segment lost 2 bases and the V segment lost 0 bases, leaving 8 bases of the junction unmatched. CDR3 size: 18 residues. Germline V gene sequence: CDR1 SGHVS, CDR2 FQNEAQ. The CDR3 nucleotides read TGTGCCAGCAGCTTAGCGCGGGCTAGCGGGGGCAACACAGATACGCAGTATTTT. Residues: CASSLARASGGNTDTQYF.

This chain uses TRBV5-1 with TRBJ2-7, with 11 nucleotides matching TRBD1. Losses at the gene ends were 4 bases for V and 4 bases for J; bases not matched to a gene: 7. CDR3 length: 15 amino acids. Germline V gene data show CDR1 as SGHRS and CDR2 as YFSETQ. This chain's CDR3 is CASSLSGTGGYEQYF. CDR3 DNA sequence: TGCGCCAGCAGCCTATCCGGGACAGGGGGATACGAGCAGTACTTC.

This clone was seen only a few times. V and J are TRBV9 and TRBJ2-5; 8 bases map to TRBD1. From germline, CDR1 is SGDLS and CDR2 YYNGEE. CDR3 length: 16 amino acids. V was clipped by 5 bases and J by 1 base; unmatched bases: 10. The CDR3 DNA follows: TGTGCCAGCAGTCCCCGGGACAGGACCTTCCAAGAGACCCAGTACTTC. Its translation: CASSPRDRTFQETQYF.

The rearrangement joins TRBV6-5 to TRBJ1-1; unclear D gene. The CDR3 has 12 residues. Trimming pared 5 bases from V and 2 bases from J, leaving 6 bases between. Looked up from germline, CDR1 is MNHEY and CDR2 is SVGAGI. The CDR3 reads CASSRGNTEAFF. CDR3 coding DNA: TGTGCCAGCAGTCGAGGAAACACTGAAGCTTTCTTT.

This clone has only one observation. The rearrangement links TRBV3-1 (or the pseudogene TRBV3-2) to TRBJ1-2; D may be TRBD1 (5 bases). Germline loops: CDR1 LGHDT, CDR2 YNNKEL (reference sequence). CDR3 size: 15 residues. V was clipped by 4 bases and J by 3 bases, with 15 bases between them. The CDR3 DNA reads TGTGCCAGCAGCCGGACGGGCGCCAGGGACTATGGCTACACCTTC. Encoded protein: CASSRTGARDYGYTF.

The V and J genes are TRBV30 and TRBJ1-2; the D gene is possibly TRBD1 (6 bases). From germline, CDR1 is GTSNPN and CDR2 SVGIG (reference sequence). The germline V and J ends were trimmed by 8 bases and 6 bases, with 19 bases remaining between them. The CDR3 sequence is 13 residues long. The CDR3 coding sequence is TGTGCCGGCGGAAAGAAACAGGGAGATGGCTACACCTTC. Translated, it gives CAGGKKQGDGYTF.

This clone was counted a single time. This sequence joins TRBV27 and TRBJ2-1; a weak D match, TRBD2 (6 bases). This CDR3 has 16 amino acids. The V gene's germline CDR1 is MNHEY and CDR2 SMNVEV (reference sequence). V lost 4 bases and J 7 bases, leaving 20 bases between the germline ends. The CDR3 protein is CASSSNNPGLGNEQFF. In DNA, the CDR3 is TGTGCCAGCAGTTCCAACAACCCGGGACTCGGAAATGAGCAGTTCTTC.

The V gene is TRBV5-1, the J gene TRBJ1-4, with D uncertain. Trimming left V 5 bases short and J 0 bases short, with 23 bases between. Germline CDR1 reads SGHRS; CDR2 reads YFSETQ. The CDR3 has 19 amino acids. In nucleotides, the CDR3 is TGCGCCAGCAGGGAAACAGTTTGGGCGGGATCAGCAACTAATGAAAAACTGTTTTTT. This codes for CASRETVWAGSATNEKLFF.

The gene calls are TRBV6-6 and TRBJ2-1, with no clear D. V was clipped by 0 bases and J by 0 bases, with 6 bases between them. Germline CDR1 MNHNY, CDR2 SVGAGI (reference sequence). The CDR3 has 15 amino acids. CDR3 bases: TGTGCCAGCAGTTACTCGCCTAGCTCCTACAATGAGCAGTTCTTC. Translating gives CASSYSPSSYNEQFF.